The following is a TCR beta chain sequence with its context. Its matching antigen is unknown. This entry belongs to a study of OX40 agonist ivuxolimab in advanced cancers. Notes on the study in general: Among T cells, CD8+ cells averaged more expanded clones than CD4+ cells.

Produced via immunoSEQ multiplex PCR; TCRdb's table is partial and in-frame only. The profile covers approximately 83,000 clones, with over 70% appearing a single time and 4.6% taken by the ten largest. The CDR3 contains 15 residues. Losses at the gene ends were 1 base for V and 5 bases for J; bases not matched to a gene: 7. This clonotype was obtained from an adult with an advanced solid tumor such as melanoma, head and neck, liver or kidney cancer. The input for sequencing was CD4+ or CD8+ T cells sorted from blood, taken in a trial of the OX40 agonist ivuxolimab. The chain employs TRBV23-1 and TRBJ2-7; 8 bases map to TRBD2. TRBV23-1 is known as an ORF, though its function is uncertain. CDR3 sequence (DNA): TGCGCCAGCAGTCAATATCCGGGGGGGCCCCACGAGCAGTACTTC. It encodes CASSQYPGGPHEQYF.